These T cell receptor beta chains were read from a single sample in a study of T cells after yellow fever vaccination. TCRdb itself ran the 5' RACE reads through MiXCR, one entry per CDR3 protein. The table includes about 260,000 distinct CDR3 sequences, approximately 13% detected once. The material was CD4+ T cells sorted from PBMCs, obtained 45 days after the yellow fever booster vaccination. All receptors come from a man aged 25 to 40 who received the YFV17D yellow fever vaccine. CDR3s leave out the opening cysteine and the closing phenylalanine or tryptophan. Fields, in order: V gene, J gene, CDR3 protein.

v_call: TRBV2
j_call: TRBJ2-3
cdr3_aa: ASSEEGDTQY

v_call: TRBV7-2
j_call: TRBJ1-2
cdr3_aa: ASSLDGKNYGYT

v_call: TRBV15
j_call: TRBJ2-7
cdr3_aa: ATSRRGQGSSYEQY

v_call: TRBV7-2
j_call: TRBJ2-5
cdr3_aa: ASSLVPLGETQY

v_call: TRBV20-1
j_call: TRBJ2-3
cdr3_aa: SARPFLWADTQY

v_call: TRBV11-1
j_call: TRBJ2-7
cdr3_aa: ASSLANGLAGERYEQY

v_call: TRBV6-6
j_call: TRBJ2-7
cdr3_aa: ASSWDRGEQY

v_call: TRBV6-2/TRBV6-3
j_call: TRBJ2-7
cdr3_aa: ASSYFLDEQY

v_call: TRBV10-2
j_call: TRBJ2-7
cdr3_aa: ASRPGLAGVDEQY

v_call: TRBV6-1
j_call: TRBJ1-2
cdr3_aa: ASSERTGANYGYT

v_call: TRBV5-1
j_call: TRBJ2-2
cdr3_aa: ASSLPASNTGELF

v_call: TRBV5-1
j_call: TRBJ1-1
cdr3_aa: ASSLDSEAF

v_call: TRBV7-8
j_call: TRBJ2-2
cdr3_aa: ASSRQIRSGELF

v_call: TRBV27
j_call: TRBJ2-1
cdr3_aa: ASSRGVRKNEQF

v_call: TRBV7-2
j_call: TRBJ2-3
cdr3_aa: ASSPDSHNLDTQY

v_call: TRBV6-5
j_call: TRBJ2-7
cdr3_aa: ASTSGGTGKHEQY

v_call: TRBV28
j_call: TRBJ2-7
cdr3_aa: ASSFTDEQY

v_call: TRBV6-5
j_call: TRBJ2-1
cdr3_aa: ASSYSYQYNEQF

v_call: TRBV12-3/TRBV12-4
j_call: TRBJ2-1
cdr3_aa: ASTRLAGSNEQF

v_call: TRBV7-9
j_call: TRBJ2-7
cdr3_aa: ASSAAGELREQY

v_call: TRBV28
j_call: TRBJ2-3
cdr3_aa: ASSPGGIDTQY

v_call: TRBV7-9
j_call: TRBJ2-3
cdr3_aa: ASSEDRSSTDTQY

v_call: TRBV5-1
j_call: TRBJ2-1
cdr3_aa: ASSFGAGSSYNEQF

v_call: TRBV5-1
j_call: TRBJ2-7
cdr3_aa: ASNSGSGTYEQY

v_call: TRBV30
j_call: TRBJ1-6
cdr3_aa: AWSGDRGNSPLH

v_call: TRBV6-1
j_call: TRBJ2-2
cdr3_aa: ASSVTSGVTGELF

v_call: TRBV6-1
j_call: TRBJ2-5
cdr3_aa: ASSEVGWARVDQY

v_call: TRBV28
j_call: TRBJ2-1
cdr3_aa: ASSLSRYEQF

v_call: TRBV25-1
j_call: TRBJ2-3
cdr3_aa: ASSEGQGKTDTQY

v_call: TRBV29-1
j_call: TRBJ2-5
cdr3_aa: SVDPPGRGETQY

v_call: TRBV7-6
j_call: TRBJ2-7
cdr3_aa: ASSLSSGTTPYEQY

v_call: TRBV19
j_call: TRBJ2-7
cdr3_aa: ASKTQGASYEQY

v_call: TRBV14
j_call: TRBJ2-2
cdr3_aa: ASSQDSRYYTGELF